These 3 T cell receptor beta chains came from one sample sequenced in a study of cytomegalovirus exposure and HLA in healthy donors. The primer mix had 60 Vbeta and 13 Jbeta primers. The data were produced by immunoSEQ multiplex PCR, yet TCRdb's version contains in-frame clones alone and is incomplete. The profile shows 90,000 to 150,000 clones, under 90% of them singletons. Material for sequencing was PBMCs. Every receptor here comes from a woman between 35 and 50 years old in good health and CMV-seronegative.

The CDR3: CASKLTRGGGTGELFF. The DNA for the CDR3 is TGTGCCAGCAAACTAACGCGGGGGGGTGGAACCGGGGAGCTGTTTTTT. The V and J genes are TRBV7-2 and TRBJ2-2; TRBD2 agrees at 9 bases. Germline V lookup: CDR1 SGHTA, CDR2 FQGNSA. CDR3 length: 16 amino acids. Trimming removed 7 bases from V and 5 bases from J; junction bases left unmatched: 11.

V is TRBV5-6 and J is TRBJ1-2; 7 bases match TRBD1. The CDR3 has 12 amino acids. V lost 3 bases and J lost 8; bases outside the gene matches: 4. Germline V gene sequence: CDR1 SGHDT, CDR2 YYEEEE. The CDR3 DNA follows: TGTGCCAGCAGCTCAAACAGGGGCGGCTACACCTTC. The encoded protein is CASSSNRGGYTF.

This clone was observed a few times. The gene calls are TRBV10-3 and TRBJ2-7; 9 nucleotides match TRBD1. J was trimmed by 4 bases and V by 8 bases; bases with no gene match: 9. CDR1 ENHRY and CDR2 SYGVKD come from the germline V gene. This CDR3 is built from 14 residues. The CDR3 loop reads CAIRGDRGTYEQYF. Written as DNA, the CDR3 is TGTGCCATCCGCGGCGACAGGGGGACGTACGAGCAGTACTTC.